This T cell receptor beta chain was recovered during a study of blood T cell repertoires in COVID-19. At the level of the study: Acute-phase and convalescent COVID-19 samples originated in the United States, Italy and Spain. Sources were T cells, B-cell-depleted T cells, or PBMCs; the material itself was cDNA or gDNA.

In the source study's methods: Amplification of reference gene primers provided the estimated nucleated cell counts. Repertoires were generated with immunoSEQ multiplex PCR, while TCRdb's copy carries only in-frame clones and drops some. V and J calls and clone size follow that table, whereas D and trimming were derived from the DNA. The table records about 270,000 clones, around nine tenths of them present only once. Material for sequencing was peripheral blood. This TCR came from a woman in her fifties or sixties who had recovered from COVID-19.

CDR3 in amino acids: CASSLAGAGYEQFF. The CDR3 DNA is TGTGCCAGCAGCTTAGCAGGGGCCGGCTATGAGCAGTTCTTC. V usage is TRBV7-2 and J usage is TRBJ2-1, with a possible D match to TRBD1 (5 bases). Trimming left V 0 bases short and J 8 bases short, with 11 bases between. CDR3 length equals 14 residues. Looked up from germline, CDR1 is SGHTA and CDR2 is FQGNSA.